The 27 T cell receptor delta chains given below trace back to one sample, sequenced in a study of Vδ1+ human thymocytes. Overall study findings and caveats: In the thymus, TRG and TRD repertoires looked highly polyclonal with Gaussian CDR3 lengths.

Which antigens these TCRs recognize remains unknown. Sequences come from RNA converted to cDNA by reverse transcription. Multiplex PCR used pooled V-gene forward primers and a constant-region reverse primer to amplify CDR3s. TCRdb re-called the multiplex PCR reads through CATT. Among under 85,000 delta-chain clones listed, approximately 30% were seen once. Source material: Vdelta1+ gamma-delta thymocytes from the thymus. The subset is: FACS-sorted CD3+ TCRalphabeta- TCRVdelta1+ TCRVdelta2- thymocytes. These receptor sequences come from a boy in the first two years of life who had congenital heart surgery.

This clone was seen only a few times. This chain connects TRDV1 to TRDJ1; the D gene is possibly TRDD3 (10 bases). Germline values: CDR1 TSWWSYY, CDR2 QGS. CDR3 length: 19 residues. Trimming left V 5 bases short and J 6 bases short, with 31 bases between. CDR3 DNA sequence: TGTGCTCTTGGGCCGGCCTTCCTACACCAATTAACTGGGGGATATAAACTCATCTTT. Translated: CALGPAFLHQLTGGYKLIF.

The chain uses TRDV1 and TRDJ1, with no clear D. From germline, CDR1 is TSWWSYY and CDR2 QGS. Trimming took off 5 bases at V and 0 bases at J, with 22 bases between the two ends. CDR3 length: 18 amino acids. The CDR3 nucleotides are TGTGCTCTTGGGCAATTTCCGCCGGAACTTCTGTACACCGATAAACTCATCTTT. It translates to CALGQFPPELLYTDKLIF.

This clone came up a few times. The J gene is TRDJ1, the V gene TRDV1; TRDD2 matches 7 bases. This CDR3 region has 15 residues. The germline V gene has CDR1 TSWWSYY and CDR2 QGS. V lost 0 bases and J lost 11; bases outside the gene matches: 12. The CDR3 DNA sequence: TGTGCTCTTGGGGAACTAAGGCTTCCTATGGGTAGGCTCATCTTT. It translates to CALGELRLPMGRLIF.

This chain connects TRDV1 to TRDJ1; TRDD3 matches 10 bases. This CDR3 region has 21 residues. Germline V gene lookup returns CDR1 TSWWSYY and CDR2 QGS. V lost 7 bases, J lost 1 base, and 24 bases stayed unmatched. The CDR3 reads CALVAIPTPRGIRGSTDKLIF. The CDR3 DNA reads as TGTGCTCTTGTCGCCATTCCCACCCCGAGGGGGATACGCGGGAGCACCGATAAACTCATCTTT.

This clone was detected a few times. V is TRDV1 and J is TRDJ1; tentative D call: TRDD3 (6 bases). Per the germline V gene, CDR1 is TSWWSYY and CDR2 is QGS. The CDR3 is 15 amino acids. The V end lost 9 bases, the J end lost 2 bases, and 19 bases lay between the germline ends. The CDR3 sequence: CALASWAWGTDKLIF. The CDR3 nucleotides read TGTGCTCTCGCGTCCTGGGCCTGGGGTACCGATAAACTCATCTTT.

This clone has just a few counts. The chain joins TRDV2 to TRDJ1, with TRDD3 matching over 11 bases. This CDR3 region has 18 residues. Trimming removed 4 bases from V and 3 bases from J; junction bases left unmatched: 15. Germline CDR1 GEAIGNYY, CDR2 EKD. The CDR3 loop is CACDPTWYWGILPDKLIF. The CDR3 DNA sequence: TGTGCCTGTGATCCCACGTGGTACTGGGGGATATTACCCGATAAACTCATCTTT.

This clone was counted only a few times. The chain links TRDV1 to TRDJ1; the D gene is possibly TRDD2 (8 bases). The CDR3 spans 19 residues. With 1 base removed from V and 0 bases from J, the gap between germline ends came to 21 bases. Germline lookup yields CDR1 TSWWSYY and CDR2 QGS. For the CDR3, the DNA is TGTGCTCTTGGGGAACCGCTTCCTACTCAAGGGGGATACACCGATAAACTCATCTTT. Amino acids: CALGEPLPTQGGYTDKLIF.

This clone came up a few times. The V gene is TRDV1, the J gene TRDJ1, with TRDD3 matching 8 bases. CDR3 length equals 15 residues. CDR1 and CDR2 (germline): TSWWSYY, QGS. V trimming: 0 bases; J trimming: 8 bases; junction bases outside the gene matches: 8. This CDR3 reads CALGELPGDKEKLIF. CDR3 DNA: TGTGCTCTTGGGGAACTACCGGGGGATAAGGAGAAACTCATCTTT.

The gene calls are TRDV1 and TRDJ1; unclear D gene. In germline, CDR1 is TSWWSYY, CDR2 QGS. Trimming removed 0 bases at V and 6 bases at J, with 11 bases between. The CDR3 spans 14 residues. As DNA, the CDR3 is TGTGCTCTTGGGGAACTGGGCCCCCGTTATAAACTCATCTTT. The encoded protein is CALGELGPRYKLIF.

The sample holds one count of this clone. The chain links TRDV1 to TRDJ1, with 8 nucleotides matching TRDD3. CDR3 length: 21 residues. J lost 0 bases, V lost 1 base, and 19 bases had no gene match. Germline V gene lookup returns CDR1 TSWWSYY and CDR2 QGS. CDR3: CALGERGERPGDTFYTDKLIF. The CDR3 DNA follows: TGTGCTCTTGGGGAACGGGGTGAACGTCCTGGGGATACTTTTTACACCGATAAACTCATCTTT.

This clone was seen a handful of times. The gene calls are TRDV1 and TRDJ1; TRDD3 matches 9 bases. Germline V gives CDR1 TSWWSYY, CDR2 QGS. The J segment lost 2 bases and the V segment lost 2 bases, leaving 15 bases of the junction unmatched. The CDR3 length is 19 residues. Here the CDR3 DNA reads TGTGCTCTTGGGGAATCTCTCCTCCCATACTGGGGGACTACCGATAAACTCATCTTT. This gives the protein CALGESLLPYWGTTDKLIF.

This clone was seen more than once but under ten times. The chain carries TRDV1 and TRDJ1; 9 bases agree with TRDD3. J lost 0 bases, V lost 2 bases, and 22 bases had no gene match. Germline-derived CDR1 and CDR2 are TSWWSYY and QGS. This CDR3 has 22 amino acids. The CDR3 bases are TGTGCTCTTGGGGAAGAGTACTACCCTAGGTTACTGGGGGACTTGTACACCGATAAACTCATCTTT. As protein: CALGEEYYPRLLGDLYTDKLIF.

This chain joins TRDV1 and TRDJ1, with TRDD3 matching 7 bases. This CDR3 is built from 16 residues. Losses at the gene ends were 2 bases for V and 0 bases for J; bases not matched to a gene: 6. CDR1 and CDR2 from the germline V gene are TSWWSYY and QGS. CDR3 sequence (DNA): TGTGCTCTTGGGGAAAGGGGGATCCCGTACACCGATAAACTCATCTTT. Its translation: CALGERGIPYTDKLIF.

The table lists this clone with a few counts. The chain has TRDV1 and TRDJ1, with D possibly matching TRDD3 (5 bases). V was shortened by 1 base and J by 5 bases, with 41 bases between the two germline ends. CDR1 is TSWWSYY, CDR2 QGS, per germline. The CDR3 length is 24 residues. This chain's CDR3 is CALGEPIVRLAEGGQYWLRDKLIF. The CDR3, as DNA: TGTGCTCTTGGGGAACCTATCGTACGTCTGGCCGAGGGAGGCCAGTACTGGTTACGGGATAAACTCATCTTT.

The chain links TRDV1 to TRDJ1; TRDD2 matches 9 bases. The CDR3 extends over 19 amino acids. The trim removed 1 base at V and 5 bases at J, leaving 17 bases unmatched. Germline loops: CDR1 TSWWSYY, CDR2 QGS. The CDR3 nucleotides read TGTGCTCTTGGGGAACCCTTCCTACCGAGTGGTGGGGTAAATGATAAACTCATCTTT. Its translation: CALGEPFLPSGGVNDKLIF.

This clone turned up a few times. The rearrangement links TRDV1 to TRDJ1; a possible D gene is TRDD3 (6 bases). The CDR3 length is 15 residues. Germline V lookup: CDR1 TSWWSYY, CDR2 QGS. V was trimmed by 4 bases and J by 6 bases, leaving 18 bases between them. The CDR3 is CALGAFTGTYHKLIF. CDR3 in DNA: TGTGCTCTTGGGGCTTTTACTGGGACCTATCATAAACTCATCTTT.

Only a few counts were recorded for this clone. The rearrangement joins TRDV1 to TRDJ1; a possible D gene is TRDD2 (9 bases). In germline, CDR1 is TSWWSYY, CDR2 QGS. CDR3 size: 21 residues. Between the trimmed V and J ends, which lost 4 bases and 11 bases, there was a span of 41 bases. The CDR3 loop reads CALGAPLPTPRTGGHQQGLIF. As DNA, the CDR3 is TGTGCTCTTGGGGCCCCCCTTCCTACGCCTCGTACTGGGGGCCACCAGCAGGGTCTCATCTTT.

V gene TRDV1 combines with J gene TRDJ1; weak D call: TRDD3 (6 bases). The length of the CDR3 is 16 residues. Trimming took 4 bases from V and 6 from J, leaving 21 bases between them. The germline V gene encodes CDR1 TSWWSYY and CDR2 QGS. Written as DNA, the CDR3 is TGTGCTCTTGGGGGCCACCCTACTGGGTACGGTAATAAACTCATCTTT. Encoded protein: CALGGHPTGYGNKLIF.

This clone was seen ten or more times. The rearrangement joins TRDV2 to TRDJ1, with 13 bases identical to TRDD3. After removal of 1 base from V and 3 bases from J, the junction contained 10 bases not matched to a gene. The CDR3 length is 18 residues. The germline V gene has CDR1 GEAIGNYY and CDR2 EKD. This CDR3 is CACDTGYWGIRLPDKLIF. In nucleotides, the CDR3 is TGTGCCTGTGACACAGGGTACTGGGGGATACGACTCCCCGATAAACTCATCTTT.

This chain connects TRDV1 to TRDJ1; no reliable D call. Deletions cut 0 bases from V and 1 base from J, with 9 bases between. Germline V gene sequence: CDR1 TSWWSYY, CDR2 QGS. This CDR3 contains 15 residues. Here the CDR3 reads CALGELSRATDKLIF. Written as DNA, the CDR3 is TGTGCTCTTGGGGAACTAAGCCGGGCCACCGATAAACTCATCTTT.

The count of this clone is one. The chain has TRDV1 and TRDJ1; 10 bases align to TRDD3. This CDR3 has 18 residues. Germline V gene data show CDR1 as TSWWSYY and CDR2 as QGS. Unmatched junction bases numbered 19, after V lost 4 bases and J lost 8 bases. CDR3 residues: CALGAFSPYWGMFGKLIF. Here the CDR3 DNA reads TGTGCTCTTGGGGCCTTTTCCCCGTACTGGGGGATGTTCGGCAAACTCATCTTT.

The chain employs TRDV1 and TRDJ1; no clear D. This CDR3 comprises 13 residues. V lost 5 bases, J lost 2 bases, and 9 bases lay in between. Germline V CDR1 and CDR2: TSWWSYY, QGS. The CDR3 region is CALGLVGTDKLIF. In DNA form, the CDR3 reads TGTGCTCTTGGGTTGGTGGGAACCGATAAACTCATCTTT.

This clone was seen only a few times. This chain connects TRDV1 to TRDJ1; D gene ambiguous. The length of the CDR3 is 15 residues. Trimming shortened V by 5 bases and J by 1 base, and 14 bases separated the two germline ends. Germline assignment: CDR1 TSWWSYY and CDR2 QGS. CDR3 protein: CALGTPRPGTDKLIF. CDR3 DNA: TGTGCTCTTGGGACCCCACGCCCAGGCACCGATAAACTCATCTTT.

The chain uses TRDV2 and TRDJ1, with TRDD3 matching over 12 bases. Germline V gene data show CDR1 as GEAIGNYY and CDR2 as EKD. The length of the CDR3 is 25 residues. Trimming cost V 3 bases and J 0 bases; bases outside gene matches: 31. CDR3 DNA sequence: TGTGCCTGTGACCCGATATTCACTCCCAGTACTGGGGGATACTGGTCTGCCGAGTACACCGATAAACTCATCTTT. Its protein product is CACDPIFTPSTGGYWSAEYTDKLIF.

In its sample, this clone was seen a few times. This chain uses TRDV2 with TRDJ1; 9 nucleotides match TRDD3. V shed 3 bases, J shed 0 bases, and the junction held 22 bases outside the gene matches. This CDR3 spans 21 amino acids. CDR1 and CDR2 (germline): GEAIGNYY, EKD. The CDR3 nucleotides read TGTGCCTGTGACCCTTGTTCTGGGGATACGCACCCCCTCCCGTACACCGATAAACTCATCTTT. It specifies CACDPCSGDTHPLPYTDKLIF.

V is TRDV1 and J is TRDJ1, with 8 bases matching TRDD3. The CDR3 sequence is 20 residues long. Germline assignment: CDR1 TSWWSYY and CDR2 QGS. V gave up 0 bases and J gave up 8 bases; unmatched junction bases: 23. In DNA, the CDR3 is TGTGCTCTTGGGGAACTGTGGCCTAGCCTCAGGGGGATAGCCCCCGGGAAACTCATCTTT. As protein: CALGELWPSLRGIAPGKLIF.

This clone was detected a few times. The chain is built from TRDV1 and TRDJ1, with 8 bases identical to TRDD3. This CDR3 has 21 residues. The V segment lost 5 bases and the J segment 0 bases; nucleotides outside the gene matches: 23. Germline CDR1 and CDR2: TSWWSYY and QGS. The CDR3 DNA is TGTGCTCTTGGGAACCTCCGTACTGGGGGCCATACCGTCCCCTACACCGATAAACTCATCTTT. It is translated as CALGNLRTGGHTVPYTDKLIF.